What follows are 2 T cell receptor beta chains derived from one specimen sequenced in a study of patients and donors after allogeneic stem cell transplantation. One entry per CDR3 protein results from TCRdb running MiXCR on the RT-PCR reads. Seen here are roughly 880,000 distinct CDR3 sequences, over 15% observed once, and the top ten hold about 6%. Sequencing input: blood, either unsorted or a sorted T cell fraction (not recorded which). These receptors were obtained from a human donor who was either an allogeneic HSCT recipient or a stem cell or donor lymphocyte infusion donor (not recorded which). It is not recorded whose cells these are; they may come from a transplant donor.

With regard to this clonotype: Compared with germline, one end of the junction differs, possibly owing to a read error. The chain recombines TRBV12-5 with TRBJ2-1; possibly TRBD1 or TRBD2 for D (5 bases each). This CDR3 has 15 amino acids. Germline assignment: CDR1 LGHNT and CDR2 FRNRAP. CDR3 DNA: TGTGCTAGTAGTTTACTTCGGGGCAACTACAATGAGCAGTTCTTC. Protein: CASSLLRGNYNEQFF. Filled out from reference TRBV12-5 and TRBJ2-1, the complete variable domain reads DARVTQTPRHKVTEMGQEVTMRCQPILGHNTVFWYRQTMMQGLELLAYFRNRAPLDDSGMPKDRFSAEMPDATLATLKIQPSEPRDSAVYFCASSLLRGNYNEQFFGPGTRLTVL.

This clonotype was detected a few times. The V call is TRBV5-1, the J call TRBJ2-7; 10 positions agree with TRBD2. From germline, CDR1 is SGHRS and CDR2 YFSETQ. V was pared by 4 bases and J by 0 bases, with 19 bases of the junction left unmatched. The CDR3 covers 20 residues. CDR3 DNA: TGCGCCAGCAGCCCCTTAGGACTAGCGGCAGGGGGACCAAGCTCCTACGAGCAGTACTTC. Its translation is CASSPLGLAAGGPSSYEQYF.